What follows describes a single T cell receptor beta chain. The antigen is undetermined. Assay used: immunoSEQ multiplex PCR; TCRdb lists only in-frame clones, some missing. The table lists 10,000 to 15,000 clones, about four fifths of them singletons. CDR1 and CDR2 (germline): SGHRS, YFSETQ. V was pared by 1 base and J by 5 bases, with 13 bases between. The CDR3 loop spans 14 amino acids. This record comes from a study of graft-versus-host responses after intestinal transplantation. About the study: All recipients got anti-thymocyte globulin induction, then tacrolimus and steroids for approximately 3 years. Study-wide results and caveats: Allograft graft-versus-host to host-versus-graft clonal ratios ran high in patients with graft-donor T cell macrochimerism. The recipient marrow held GvH clones, and some of them showed up first in ileum or blood. Levels of circulating GvH clones at their peak were associated with early post-transplant HvG declines.

This TCR derives from a human patient who received an intestinal transplant, so some T cells may come from the graft donor. The sequencing used PBMCs, collected about 300 days after intestinal transplant. This chain uses TRBV5-1 with TRBJ2-7; D remains ambiguous. The CDR3 DNA follows: TGCGCCAGCAGCTTGCTAGGGCTAGGCGACGAGCAGTACTTC. This sequence encodes CASSLLGLGDEQYF. Full variable domain (remainder filled in from reference TRBV5-1 and TRBJ2-7): KAGVTQTPRYLIKTRGQQVTLSCSPISGHRSVSWYQQTPGQGLQFLFEYFSETQRNKGNFPGRFSGRQFSNSRSEMNVSTLELGDSALYLCASSLLGLGDEQYFGPGTRLTVT.